This is a list of T cell receptor beta chains from one sample in a study of CD8+ T cells in alopecia areata. The table came from immunoSEQ multiplex PCR; TCRdb's copy has only in-frame clones and leaves some out. The data hold about 210,000 clones, with more than 60% observed a single time. The specimen comprised CD4+ T cells sorted from blood, sampled around week 42, from a patient treated with tofacitinib. The receptors originated from a human donor with alopecia areata. CDR3s include the opening cysteine and the closing phenylalanine or tryptophan. D genes are given only for firm matches. Where a row states a size, it is once, few, many or the class of an expanded clone; other rows omit it.

d_gene,v_gene,j_gene,abundance,CDR3aa,CDR3nt
TRBD1,TRBV7-2,TRBJ2-6,once,CASSLFGQGGGGANVLTF,TGTGCCAGCAGCTTATTTGGACAGGGGGGGGGAGGGGCCAACGTCCTGACTTTC
TRBD1,TRBV20-1,TRBJ1-1,NA,CSATDRARAFF,TGCAGTGCTACAGACAGGGCTCGGGCTTTCTTT
NA,TRBV29-1,TRBJ1-4,NA,CSVGQVNEKLFF,TGCAGCGTTGGGCAGGTGAACGAAAAACTGTTTTTT
NA,TRBV25-1,TRBJ2-6,NA,CASSGAGGANVLTF,TGTGCCAGCAGTGGGGCCGGTGGGGCCAACGTCCTGACTTTC
NA,TRBV6-6,TRBJ1-1,NA,CASRGGIDTEAFF,TGTGCCAGCCGAGGGGGGATCGACACTGAAGCTTTCTTT
TRBD1,TRBV6-5,TRBJ2-3,NA,CASSFGTAPTTDTQYF,TGTGCCAGCAGTTTTGGGACAGCCCCAACCACAGATACGCAGTATTTT
NA,TRBV29-1,TRBJ2-2,NA,CSVVKGSNTGELFF,TGCAGCGTTGTCAAGGGCTCGAACACCGGGGAGCTGTTTTTT
TRBD1,TRBV9,TRBJ2-5,NA,CASSVGQGRGQETQYF,TGTGCCAGCAGCGTAGGACAGGGGCGCGGGCAAGAGACCCAGTACTTC
NA,TRBV5-6,TRBJ1-2,NA,CASSIWTATTGYTF,TGTGCCAGCAGCATCTGGACAGCTACCACGGGCTACACCTTC
NA,TRBV5-1,TRBJ1-4,NA,CASSLAVDEKLFF,TGCGCCAGCAGCTTGGCCGTAGATGAAAAACTGTTTTTT
NA,TRBV29-1,TRBJ2-7,NA,CSVVRQGRPYEQYF,TGCAGCGTTGTTCGGCAGGGGAGACCTTACGAGCAGTACTTC
NA,TRBV27,TRBJ1-2,few,CASSLREPGVGYGYTF,TGTGCCAGCAGTTTAAGGGAACCAGGGGTCGGCTATGGCTACACCTTC
NA,TRBV15,TRBJ1-1,NA,CATAVKGSTEAFF,TGTGCCACCGCGGTAAAAGGGTCCACTGAAGCTTTCTTT
NA,TRBV29-1,TRBJ2-5,few,CSVRGRVSETQYF,TGCAGCGTTCGGGGCAGGGTATCTGAGACCCAGTACTTC
NA,TRBV6-4,TRBJ2-7,once,CASRMTGGYEQYF,TGTGCCAGCAGGATGACAGGCGGCTACGAGCAGTACTTC
NA,TRBV1,TRBJ2-3,NA,CTANCGSTDTQYF,TGCACCGCAAATTGTGGTAGCACAGATACGCAGTATTTT
TRBD1,TRBV4-3,TRBJ1-2,once,CASSQDGDSYGYTF,TGCGCCAGCAGCCAAGATGGGGACAGCTATGGCTACACCTTC
TRBD1,TRBV2,TRBJ2-3,many,CASRGRDRATDTQYF,TGTGCCAGCAGAGGACGGGACAGGGCAACAGATACGCAGTATTTT
TRBD1,TRBV6-5,TRBJ1-1,NA,CASSRRDRNTEAFF,TGTGCCAGCAGTCGCCGGGACAGGAACACTGAAGCTTTCTTT
TRBD1,TRBV7-2,TRBJ2-5,NA,CASSPTGSGETQYF,TGTGCCAGCAGCCCGACAGGGTCTGGAGAGACCCAGTACTTC
TRBD1,TRBV30,TRBJ2-5,NA,CAWNGQGGETQYF,TGTGCCTGGAACGGACAGGGTGGTGAGACCCAGTACTTC
TRBD2,TRBV29-1,TRBJ2-2,once,CSVGAGGLRNTGELFF,TGCAGCGTTGGAGCGGGGGGGCTAAGGAACACCGGGGAGCTGTTTTTT
NA,TRBV5-1,TRBJ1-2,few,CASSLDRAGYGYTF,TGCGCCAGCAGCTTGGACAGGGCGGGCTATGGCTACACCTTC
NA,TRBV9,TRBJ2-1,NA,CASSVGAGRENEQFF,TGTGCCAGCAGCGTAGGCGCGGGGCGCGAAAATGAGCAGTTCTTC
NA,TRBV6-6,TRBJ2-1,NA,CASRHANNEQFF,TGTGCCAGCAGGCACGCTAACAATGAGCAGTTCTTC
NA,TRBV29-1,TRBJ2-2,NA,CSVGGDYTGELFF,TGCAGCGTTGGGGGGGACTACACCGGGGAGCTGTTTTTT
NA,TRBV29-1,TRBJ2-1,NA,CSVDSTSEQFF,TGCAGCGTTGACAGTACAAGTGAGCAGTTCTTC
NA,TRBV18,TRBJ1-6,NA,CASSRTEKNSPLHF,TGTGCCAGCTCACGTACCGAAAAGAATTCACCCCTCCACTTT
NA,TRBV2,TRBJ1-1,NA,CARSTKTNTEAFF,TGTGCCAGGAGTACTAAGACGAACACTGAAGCTTTCTTT
NA,TRBV4-2,TRBJ2-3,NA,CASSHTSDTDTQYF,TGTGCCAGCAGCCACACTTCGGACACAGATACGCAGTATTTT
NA,TRBV5-1,TRBJ2-1,NA,CASSSGQWDNEQFF,TGCGCCAGCAGTTCGGGACAATGGGACAATGAGCAGTTCTTC
NA,TRBV11-3,TRBJ2-1,NA,CASSLAAWDEQFF,TGTGCCAGCAGCTTAGCGGCTTGGGATGAGCAGTTCTTC
TRBD1,TRBV4-2,TRBJ1-1,NA,CASSQPGTGNTEAFF,TGTGCCAGCAGCCAACCGGGGACAGGGAACACTGAAGCTTTCTTT
NA,TRBV7-9,TRBJ1-2,NA,CASSLTGYGYTF,TGTGCCAGCAGCTTAACGGGGTATGGCTACACCTTC
TRBD1,TRBV6-5,TRBJ1-6,NA,CASTVQGALNSPLHF,TGTGCCAGCACTGTACAGGGGGCGCTTAATTCACCCCTCCACTTT
NA,TRBV11-2,TRBJ2-3,few,CASSLVSDTQYF,TGTGCCAGCAGCTTAGTTTCCGATACGCAGTATTTT
NA,TRBV11-1,TRBJ2-6,NA,CASSFSSSSGANVLTF,TGTGCCAGCAGCTTCTCATCATCCTCTGGGGCCAACGTCCTGACTTTC
NA,TRBV7-2,TRBJ2-2,NA,CASSRDPIDANTGELFF,TGTGCCAGCAGCCGGGACCCAATAGACGCGAACACCGGGGAGCTGTTTTTT
NA,TRBV25-1,TRBJ1-2,NA,CASSRAGAGVDGYTF,TGTGCCAGCAGTAGAGCGGGGGCGGGCGTCGATGGCTACACCTTC
TRBD1,TRBV25-1,TRBJ2-2,once,CASSDPPGQGAGELFF,TGTGCCAGCAGTGACCCTCCGGGACAGGGCGCCGGGGAGCTGTTTTTT